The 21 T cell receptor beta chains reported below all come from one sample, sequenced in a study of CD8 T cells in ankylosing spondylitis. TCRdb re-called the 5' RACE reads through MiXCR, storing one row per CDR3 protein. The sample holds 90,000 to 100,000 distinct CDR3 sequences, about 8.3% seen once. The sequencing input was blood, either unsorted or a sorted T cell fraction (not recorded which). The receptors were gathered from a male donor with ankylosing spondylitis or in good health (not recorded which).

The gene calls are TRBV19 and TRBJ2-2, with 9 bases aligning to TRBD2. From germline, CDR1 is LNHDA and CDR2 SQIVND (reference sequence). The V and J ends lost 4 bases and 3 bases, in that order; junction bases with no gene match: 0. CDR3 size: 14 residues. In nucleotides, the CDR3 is TGTGCCAGTAGTAGACTAGCGGACACCGGGGAGCTGTTTTTT. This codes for CASSRLADTGELFF.

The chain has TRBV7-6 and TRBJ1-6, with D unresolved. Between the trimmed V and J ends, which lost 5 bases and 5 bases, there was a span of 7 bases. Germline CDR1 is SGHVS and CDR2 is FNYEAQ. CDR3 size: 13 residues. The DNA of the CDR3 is TGTGCCAGCAGCCGGGTCGATAATTCACCCCTCCACTTT. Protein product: CASSRVDNSPLHF.

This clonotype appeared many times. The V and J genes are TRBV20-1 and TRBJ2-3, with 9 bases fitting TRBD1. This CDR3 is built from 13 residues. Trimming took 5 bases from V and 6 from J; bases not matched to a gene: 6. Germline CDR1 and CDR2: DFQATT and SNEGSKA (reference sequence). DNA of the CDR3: TGCAGTGCTGGACAGGGGACTTTGGATACGCAGTATTTT. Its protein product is CSAGQGTLDTQYF.

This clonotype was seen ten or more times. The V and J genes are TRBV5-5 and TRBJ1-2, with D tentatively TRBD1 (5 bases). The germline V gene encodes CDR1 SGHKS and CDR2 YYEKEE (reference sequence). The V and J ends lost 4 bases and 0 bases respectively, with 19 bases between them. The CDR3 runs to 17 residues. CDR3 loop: CASSGIDSSPTNYGYTF. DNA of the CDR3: TGTGCCAGCAGCGGAATCGACAGTTCTCCTACTAACTATGGCTACACCTTC.

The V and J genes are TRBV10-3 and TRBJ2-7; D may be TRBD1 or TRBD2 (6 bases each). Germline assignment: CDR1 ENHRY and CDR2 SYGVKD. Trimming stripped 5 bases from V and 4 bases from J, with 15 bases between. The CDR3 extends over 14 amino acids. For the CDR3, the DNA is TGTGCCATCAGTAGGGGGGCGGGAATATACGAGCAGTACTTC. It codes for CAISRGAGIYEQYF.

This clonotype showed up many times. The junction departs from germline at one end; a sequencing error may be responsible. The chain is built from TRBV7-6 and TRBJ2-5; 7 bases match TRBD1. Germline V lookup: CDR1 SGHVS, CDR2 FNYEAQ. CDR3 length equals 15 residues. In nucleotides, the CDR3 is TGTCCCAGCAGTCAGCGCAGACAGGGATTGGAGACCCAGTACTTC. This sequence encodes CPSSQRRQGLETQYF.

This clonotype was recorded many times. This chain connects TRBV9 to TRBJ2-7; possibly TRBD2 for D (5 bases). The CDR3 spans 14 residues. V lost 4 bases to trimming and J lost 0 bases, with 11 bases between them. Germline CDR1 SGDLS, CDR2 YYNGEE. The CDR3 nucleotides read TGTGCCAGCAGCCCCACGGGGTTCTCCTACGAGCAGTACTTC. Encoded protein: CASSPTGFSYEQYF.

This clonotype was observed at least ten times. Here the CDR3 DNA reads TGTGCCAGCAGCGTCCAGACCAGTCAAGAGACCCAGTACTTC. Its protein product is CASSVQTSQETQYF. The chain combines TRBV9 with TRBJ2-5; D ambiguous. Germline V gene data show CDR1 as SGDLS and CDR2 as YYNGEE. The CDR3 has 14 amino acids. Trimming took 2 bases from V and 2 from J, leaving 10 bases between them.

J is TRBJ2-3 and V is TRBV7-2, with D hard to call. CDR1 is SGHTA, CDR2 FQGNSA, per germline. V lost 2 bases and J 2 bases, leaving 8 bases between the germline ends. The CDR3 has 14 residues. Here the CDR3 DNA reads TGTGCCAGCAGCTTAATGCCTAACACAGATACGCAGTATTTT. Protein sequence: CASSLMPNTDTQYF.

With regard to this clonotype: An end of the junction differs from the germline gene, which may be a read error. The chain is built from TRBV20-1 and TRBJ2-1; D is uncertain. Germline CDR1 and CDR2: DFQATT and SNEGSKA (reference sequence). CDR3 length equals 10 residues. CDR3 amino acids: CSAHGNAQFF. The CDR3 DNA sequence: TGCAGTGCTCATGGAAATGCGCAGTTCTTC.

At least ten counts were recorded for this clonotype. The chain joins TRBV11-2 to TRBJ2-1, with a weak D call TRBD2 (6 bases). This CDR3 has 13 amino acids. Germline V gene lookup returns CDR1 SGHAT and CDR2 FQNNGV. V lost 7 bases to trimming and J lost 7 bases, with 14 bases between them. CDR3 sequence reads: CASIPLAGNEQFF. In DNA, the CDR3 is TGTGCCAGCATCCCCCTGGCGGGGAATGAGCAGTTCTTC.

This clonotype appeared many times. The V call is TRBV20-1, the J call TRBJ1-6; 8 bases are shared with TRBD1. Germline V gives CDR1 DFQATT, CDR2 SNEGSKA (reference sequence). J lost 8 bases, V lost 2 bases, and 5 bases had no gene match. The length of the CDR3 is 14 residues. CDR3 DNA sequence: TGCAGTGCTAGACCAGCAGGGGGCGATTCACCCCTCCACTTT. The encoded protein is CSARPAGGDSPLHF.

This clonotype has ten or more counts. The CDR3 sequence is CSASLGGGSDIQYF. Written as DNA, the CDR3 is TGCAGTGCTAGTCTGGGGGGGGGTAGCGACATTCAGTACTTC. This chain joins TRBV20-1 and TRBJ2-4, with 7 bases identical to TRBD2. Trimming cost V 3 bases and J 8 bases; bases outside gene matches: 10. Looked up from germline, CDR1 is DFQATT and CDR2 is SNEGSKA (reference sequence). The CDR3 has 14 residues.

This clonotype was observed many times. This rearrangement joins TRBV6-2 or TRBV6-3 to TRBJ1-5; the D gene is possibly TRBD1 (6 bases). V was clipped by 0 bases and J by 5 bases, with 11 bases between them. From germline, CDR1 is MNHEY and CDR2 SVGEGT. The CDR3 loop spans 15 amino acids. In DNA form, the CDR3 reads TGTGCCAGCAGTTACTCTTCCCAGGGGTATCAGCCCCAGCATTTT. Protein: CASSYSSQGYQPQHF.

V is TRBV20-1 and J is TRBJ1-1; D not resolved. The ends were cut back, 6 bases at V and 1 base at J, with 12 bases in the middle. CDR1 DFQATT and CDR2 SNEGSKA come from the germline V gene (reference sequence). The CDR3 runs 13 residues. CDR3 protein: CSAAGGTNTEAFF. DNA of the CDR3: TGCAGTGCCGCAGGAGGCACGAACACTGAAGCTTTCTTT.

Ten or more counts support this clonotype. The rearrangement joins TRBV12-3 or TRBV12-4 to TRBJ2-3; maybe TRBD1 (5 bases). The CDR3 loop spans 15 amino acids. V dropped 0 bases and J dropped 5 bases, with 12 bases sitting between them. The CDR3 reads CASSLAAGWGDTQYF. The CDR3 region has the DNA TGTGCCAGCAGTTTAGCAGCAGGGTGGGGAGATACGCAGTATTTT.

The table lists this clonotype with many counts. The CDR3 nucleotides are TGCAGTGCGTATCTAGCGGGAAAGTTCGCAGATACGCAGTATTTT. It encodes CSAYLAGKFADTQYF. This rearrangement joins TRBV20-1 to TRBJ2-3; 9 nucleotides align to TRBD2. This CDR3 is 15 amino acids long. Per germline, CDR1 DFQATT and CDR2 SNEGSKA (reference sequence). The V segment lost 6 bases and the J segment 4 bases; nucleotides outside the gene matches: 11.

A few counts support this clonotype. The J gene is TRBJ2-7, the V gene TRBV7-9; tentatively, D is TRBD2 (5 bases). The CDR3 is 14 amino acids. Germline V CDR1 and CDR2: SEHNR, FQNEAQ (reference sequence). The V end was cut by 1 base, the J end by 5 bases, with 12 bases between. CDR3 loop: CASSLGGSLDEQYF. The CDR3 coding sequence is TGTGCCAGCAGCTTAGGAGGGAGTCTGGACGAGCAGTACTTC.

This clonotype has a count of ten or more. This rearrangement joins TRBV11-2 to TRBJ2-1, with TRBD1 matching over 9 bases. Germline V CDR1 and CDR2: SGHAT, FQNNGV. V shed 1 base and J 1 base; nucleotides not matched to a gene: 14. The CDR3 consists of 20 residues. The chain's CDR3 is CASSLVITGQGKISYNEQFF. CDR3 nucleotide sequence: TGTGCCAGCAGCTTAGTTATCACCGGACAGGGGAAGATATCCTACAATGAGCAGTTCTTC.

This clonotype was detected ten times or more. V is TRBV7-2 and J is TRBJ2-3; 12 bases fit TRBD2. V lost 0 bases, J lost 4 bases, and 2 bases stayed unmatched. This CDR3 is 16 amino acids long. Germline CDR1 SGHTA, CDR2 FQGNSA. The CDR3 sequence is CASSLALAGGADTQYF. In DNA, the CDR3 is TGTGCCAGCAGCTTAGCGCTAGCGGGGGGGGCAGATACGCAGTATTTT.

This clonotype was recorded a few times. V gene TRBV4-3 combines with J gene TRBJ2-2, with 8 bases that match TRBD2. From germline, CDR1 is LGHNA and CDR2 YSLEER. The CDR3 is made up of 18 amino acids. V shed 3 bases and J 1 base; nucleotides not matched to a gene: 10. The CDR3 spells CASSQESGGNMNTGELFF. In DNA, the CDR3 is TGCGCCAGCAGCCAGGAAAGCGGGGGTAATATGAACACCGGGGAGCTGTTTTTT.